This T cell receptor (beta chain) was sequenced during a study of OX40 agonist ivuxolimab in advanced cancers. Study findings and constraints: At 0.1 to 3.0 mg/kg, clonal expansion of CD4+ and CD8+ blood T cells had occurred by week 6. Averaging showed that CD8+ T cells had more expanded clones than CD4+ did. In the 0.1-3.0 mg/kg groups, partial responders showed among the lowest expansion.

The CDR3 has 15 residues. Trimming shortened V by 4 bases and J by 4 bases, and 15 bases separated the two germline ends. Per germline, CDR1 SGHRS and CDR2 YFSETQ. This table comes from immunoSEQ multiplex PCR, and its TCRdb copy is limited to in-frame clones, with some not included. The sample lists around 41,000 clones, about 90% seen once, with 4.5% to 6% in the top ten. For this clone: The target antigen is unknown.

This rearrangement joins TRBV5-1 to TRBJ1-5; weak D call: TRBD1 (5 bases). Sample: CD4+ or CD8+ T cells sorted from blood, taken in a trial of the OX40 agonist ivuxolimab. The source of this sequence is an adult with an advanced solid tumor such as melanoma, head and neck, liver or kidney cancer. The DNA of the CDR3 is TGCGCCAGCAGCCTGGGGGTCCCCGCTAATCAGCCCCAGCATTTT. Translated: CASSLGVPANQPQHF.